This T cell receptor beta chain was sequenced for a study of T-cell reconstitution after alpha-beta-depleted transplantation in children. Construction of the TCRbeta library involved unique molecular identifiers. TCRdb fed the PCR reads into MiXCR, producing one record per CDR3 protein. The sample has 250,000 to 350,000 distinct CDR3 sequences, roughly 25% seen once. V dropped 2 bases and J dropped 5; count of bases not matched to a gene: 9. Germline CDR1 is ENHRY and CDR2 is SYGVKD. The CDR3 runs to 16 residues. In this sample, this clonotype turned up a few times. The target antigen is unknown. Findings and limits, study-wide: T-cell numbers and diversity one year post-transplant derived largely from freshly generated T cells. There were reportedly several hundred expanded graft clones from which alpha-beta T cells came about two months after transplant.

The sequencing here drew on PBMCs, mostly from graft donor cells, taken 180 days after TCRalphabeta/CD19-depleted stem cell transplant. The sequence derives from a male patient younger than 18 who had a stem cell transplant for acute lymphoblastic leukemia, so the T cells may come from the graft donor. The chain employs TRBV10-3 and TRBJ2-1, with TRBD2 identical over 7 bases. The CDR3 DNA reads TGTGCCATCAGTGAGGCTAGCGGAGAGGGAAACAATGAGCAGTTCTTC. Translated: CAISEASGEGNNEQFF.